The rows below give T cell receptor beta chains drawn from one sample of a study of cytotoxic CD8 clonotypes in ibrutinib-treated CLL. Only in-frame clones appear in the TCRdb table, and some are missing; sequencing was by immunoSEQ multiplex PCR. The sample holds tens of thousands of clones; about 69% are singletons and the top ten take 20% to 25%. The source material was PBMCs, sampled after 24 months of ibrutinib treatment. Receptors were obtained from a human donor with chronic lymphocytic leukemia. Both conserved end residues are part of each CDR3. D genes are given only for firm matches. Only some rows state a clone size, as once, few, many or a class for expanded clones.

CDR3	DNA	V	size	J	D
CASSPPGPTEETQYF	TGTGCCAGCAGCCCACCAGGCCCAACGGAAGAGACCCAGTACTTC	TRBV13	-	TRBJ2-5	-
CAIQKREKLFF	TGTGCCATCCAAAAACGAGAAAAACTGTTTTTT	TRBV6-4	once	TRBJ1-4	-
CAWTRDGTYEQYF	TGTGCCTGGACACGAGACGGAACCTACGAGCAGTACTTC	TRBV30	-	TRBJ2-7	-
CSVGHLRGPSNYGYTF	TGCAGCGTTGGCCATCTCAGGGGCCCCTCTAACTATGGCTACACCTTC	TRBV29-1	-	TRBJ1-2	-
CASSGARKGDNEKLFF	TGTGCCAGCAGTGGGGCCAGGAAGGGGGATAATGAAAAACTGTTTTTT	TRBV6-1	-	TRBJ1-4	-
CASRNRVGLGNTIYF	TGTGCCAGCAGGAACAGGGTAGGGTTAGGAAACACCATATATTTT	TRBV6-6	-	TRBJ1-3	-
CASSPLAGADTQYF	TGCGCCAGCAGCCCGTTAGCGGGAGCAGATACGCAGTATTTT	TRBV5-1	-	TRBJ2-3	TRBD2
CASSLKGYEQYF	TGTGCCAGCAGCTTAAAGGGCTACGAGCAGTACTTC	TRBV7-9	-	TRBJ2-7	-
CASSQLLAVGYNEQFF	TGCGCCAGCAGCCAACTCCTAGCTGTTGGTTACAATGAGCAGTTCTTC	TRBV4-1	-	TRBJ2-1	-
CSVDGAVGYTF	TGCAGCGTTGACGGGGCAGTTGGCTACACCTTC	TRBV29-1	-	TRBJ1-2	-
CASSLTAGYEQYF	TGTGCCAGCAGCTTGACAGCGGGGTACGAGCAGTACTTC	TRBV7-8	few	TRBJ2-7	TRBD2
CAITRTGGLGTEAFF	TGTGCCATCACACGGACAGGGGGATTGGGGACTGAAGCTTTCTTT	TRBV10-3	-	TRBJ1-1	TRBD1
CASSSDRGETQYF	TGTGCCAGCAGTTCTGACAGGGGGGAGACCCAGTACTTC	TRBV2	-	TRBJ2-5	TRBD1
CAWGGFNQPQHF	TGTGCCTGGGGAGGGTTCAATCAGCCCCAGCATTTT	TRBV30	-	TRBJ1-5	-
CASILVVGHEKLFF	TGTGCCAGCATCCTCGTGGTGGGGCATGAAAAACTGTTTTTT	TRBV6-1	-	TRBJ1-4	-
CASSPVLGTQYF	TGTGCCAGCAGTCCGGTCCTGGGGACCCAGTACTTC	TRBV28	once	TRBJ2-5	-
CASSKRTATQNIQYF	TGTGCCAGCAGCAAACGGACAGCTACACAAAACATTCAGTACTTC	TRBV2	-	TRBJ2-4	-
CASSPRGSLESNEQFF	TGTGCCAGCAGCCCCCGCGGTAGCCTCGAGAGTAATGAGCAGTTCTTC	TRBV7-9	-	TRBJ2-1	-